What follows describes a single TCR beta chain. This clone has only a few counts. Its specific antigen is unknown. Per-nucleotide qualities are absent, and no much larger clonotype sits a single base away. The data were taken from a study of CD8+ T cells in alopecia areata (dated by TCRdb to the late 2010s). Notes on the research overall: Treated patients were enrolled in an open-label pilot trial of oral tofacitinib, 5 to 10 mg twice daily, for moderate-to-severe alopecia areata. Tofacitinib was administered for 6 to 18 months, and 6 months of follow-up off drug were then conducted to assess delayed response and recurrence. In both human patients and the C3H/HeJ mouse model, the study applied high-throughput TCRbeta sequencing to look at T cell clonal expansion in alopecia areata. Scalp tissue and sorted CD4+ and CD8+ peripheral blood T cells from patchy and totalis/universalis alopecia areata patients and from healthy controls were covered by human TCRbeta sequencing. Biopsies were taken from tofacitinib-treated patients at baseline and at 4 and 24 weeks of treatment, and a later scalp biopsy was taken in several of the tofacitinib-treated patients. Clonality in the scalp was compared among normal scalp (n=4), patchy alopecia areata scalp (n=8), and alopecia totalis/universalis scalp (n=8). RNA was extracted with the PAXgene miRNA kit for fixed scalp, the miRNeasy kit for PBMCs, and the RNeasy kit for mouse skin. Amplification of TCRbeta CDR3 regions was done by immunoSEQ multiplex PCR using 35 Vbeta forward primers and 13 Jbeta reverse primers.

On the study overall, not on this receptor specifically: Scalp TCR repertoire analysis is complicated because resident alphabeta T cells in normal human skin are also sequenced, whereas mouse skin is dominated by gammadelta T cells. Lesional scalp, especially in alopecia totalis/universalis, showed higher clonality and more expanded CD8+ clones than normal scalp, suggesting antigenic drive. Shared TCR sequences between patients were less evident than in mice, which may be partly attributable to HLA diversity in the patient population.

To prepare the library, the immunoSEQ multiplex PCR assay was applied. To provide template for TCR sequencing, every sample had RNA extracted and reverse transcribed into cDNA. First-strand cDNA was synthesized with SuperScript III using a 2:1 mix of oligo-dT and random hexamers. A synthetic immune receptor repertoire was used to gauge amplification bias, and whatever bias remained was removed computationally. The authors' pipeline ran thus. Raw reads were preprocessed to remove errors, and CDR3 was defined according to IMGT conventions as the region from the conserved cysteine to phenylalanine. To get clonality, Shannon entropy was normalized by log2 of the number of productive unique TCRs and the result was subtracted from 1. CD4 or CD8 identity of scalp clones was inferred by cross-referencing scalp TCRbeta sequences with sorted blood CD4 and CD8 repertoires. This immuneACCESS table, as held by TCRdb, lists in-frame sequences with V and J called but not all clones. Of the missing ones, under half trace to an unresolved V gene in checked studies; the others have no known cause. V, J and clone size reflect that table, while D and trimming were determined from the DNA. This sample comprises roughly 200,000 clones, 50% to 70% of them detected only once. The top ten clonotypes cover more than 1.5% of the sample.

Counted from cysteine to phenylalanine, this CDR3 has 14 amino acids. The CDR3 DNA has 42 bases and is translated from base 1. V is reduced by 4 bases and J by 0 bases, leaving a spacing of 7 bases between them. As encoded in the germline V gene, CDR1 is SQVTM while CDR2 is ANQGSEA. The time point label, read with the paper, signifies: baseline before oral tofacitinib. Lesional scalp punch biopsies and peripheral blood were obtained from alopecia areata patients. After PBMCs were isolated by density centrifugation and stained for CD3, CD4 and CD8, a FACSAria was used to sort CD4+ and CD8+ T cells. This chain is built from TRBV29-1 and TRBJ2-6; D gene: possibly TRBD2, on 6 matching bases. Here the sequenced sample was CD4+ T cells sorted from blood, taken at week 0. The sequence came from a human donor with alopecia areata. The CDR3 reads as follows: CSVVGSSGANVLTF. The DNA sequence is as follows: TGCAGCGTTGTCGGGAGCTCTGGGGCCAACGTCCTGACTTTC. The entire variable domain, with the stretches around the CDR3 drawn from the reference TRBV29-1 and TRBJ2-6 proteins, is SAVISQKPSRDICQRGTSLTIQCQVDSQVTMMFWYRQQPGQSLTLIATANQGSEATYESGFVIDKFPISRPNLTFSTLTVSNMSPEDSSIYLCSVVGSSGANVLTFGAGSRLTVL.